This entry is about one T cell receptor (beta chain). Its cognate antigen is unknown. This sample was included in a study of identical twins. Study results and limitations: Abundant beta clonotypes from cord blood bore fewer insertions; memory repertoires lacked this pattern. The models systematically underestimated how much out-of-frame TCR alpha was shared in monozygotic twins.

In germline, CDR1 is SQVTM, CDR2 ANQGSEA. V lost 3 bases to trimming and J lost 4 bases, with 9 bases between them. This CDR3 has 12 residues. The cDNA had a unique molecular identifier and a template-switch universal primer site. TCRdb ran MiXCR on the 5' RACE reads and lists one entry per CDR3 protein. The sample lists a few hundred thousand distinct CDR3 sequences; 7.5% to 10% were seen once. Separately, the same data were catalogued under a study of yellow fever vaccine responses in identical twins.

This sequence originates from a young woman in good health. V is TRBV29-1 and J is TRBJ1-1; D uncertain. Sequenced: PBMCs. The CDR3 DNA follows: TGCAGCGTTGATGGGGAACTCACTGAAGCTTTCTTT. Protein product: CSVDGELTEAFF.